This TCR beta chain emerged from a study of blood T cell repertoires in COVID-19. Study background: Nucleic acid was either cDNA or gDNA, and it came from T cells, B-cell-depleted T cells, or PBMCs.

The CDR3 length is 15 residues. The V gene's germline CDR1 is SGHDN and CDR2 FVKESK. With 1 base removed from V and 2 bases from J, the gap between germline ends came to 9 bases. Worth noting for this clone: The identical CDR3 is also encoded by other nucleotide sequences in the sample.

How the authors handled the data: Amplified reference gene primers provided the basis for estimating nucleated cell counts. This table comes from immunoSEQ multiplex PCR, and its TCRdb copy is limited to in-frame clones, with some not included. V and J calls and clone size are as listed in that table; D and trimming were resolved from the DNA. Among 95,000 to 110,000 clones listed, 70% to 90% were seen once. The sample comprised peripheral blood. The receptor was derived from a woman in her sixties or seventies with acute or convalescent COVID-19. The genes are TRBV14 and TRBJ1-5; possibly TRBD1 for D (5 bases). CDR3 DNA sequence: TGTGCCAGCAGCCAAGGCGGGGGTCGCAATCAGCCCCAGCATTTT. Its protein product is CASSQGGGRNQPQHF.